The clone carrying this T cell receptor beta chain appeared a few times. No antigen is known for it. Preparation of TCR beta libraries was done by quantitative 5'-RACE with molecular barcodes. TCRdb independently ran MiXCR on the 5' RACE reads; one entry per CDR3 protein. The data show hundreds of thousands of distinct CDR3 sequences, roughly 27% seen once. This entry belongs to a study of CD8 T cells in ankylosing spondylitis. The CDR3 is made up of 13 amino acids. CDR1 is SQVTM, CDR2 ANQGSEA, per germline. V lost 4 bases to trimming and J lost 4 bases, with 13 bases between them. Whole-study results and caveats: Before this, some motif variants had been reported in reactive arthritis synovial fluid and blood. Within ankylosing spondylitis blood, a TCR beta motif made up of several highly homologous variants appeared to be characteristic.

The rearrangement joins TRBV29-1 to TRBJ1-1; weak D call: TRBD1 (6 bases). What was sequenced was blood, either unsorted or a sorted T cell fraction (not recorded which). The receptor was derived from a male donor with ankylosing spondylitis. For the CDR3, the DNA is TGCAGCGTTGTAAGGGGAGGGGGCACTGAAGCTTTCTTT. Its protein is CSVVRGGGTEAFF. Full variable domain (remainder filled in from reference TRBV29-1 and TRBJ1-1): SAVISQKPSRDICQRGTSLTIQCQVDSQVTMMFWYRQQPGQSLTLIATANQGSEATYESGFVIDKFPISRPNLTFSTLTVSNMSPEDSSIYLCSVVRGGGTEAFFGQGTRLTVV.